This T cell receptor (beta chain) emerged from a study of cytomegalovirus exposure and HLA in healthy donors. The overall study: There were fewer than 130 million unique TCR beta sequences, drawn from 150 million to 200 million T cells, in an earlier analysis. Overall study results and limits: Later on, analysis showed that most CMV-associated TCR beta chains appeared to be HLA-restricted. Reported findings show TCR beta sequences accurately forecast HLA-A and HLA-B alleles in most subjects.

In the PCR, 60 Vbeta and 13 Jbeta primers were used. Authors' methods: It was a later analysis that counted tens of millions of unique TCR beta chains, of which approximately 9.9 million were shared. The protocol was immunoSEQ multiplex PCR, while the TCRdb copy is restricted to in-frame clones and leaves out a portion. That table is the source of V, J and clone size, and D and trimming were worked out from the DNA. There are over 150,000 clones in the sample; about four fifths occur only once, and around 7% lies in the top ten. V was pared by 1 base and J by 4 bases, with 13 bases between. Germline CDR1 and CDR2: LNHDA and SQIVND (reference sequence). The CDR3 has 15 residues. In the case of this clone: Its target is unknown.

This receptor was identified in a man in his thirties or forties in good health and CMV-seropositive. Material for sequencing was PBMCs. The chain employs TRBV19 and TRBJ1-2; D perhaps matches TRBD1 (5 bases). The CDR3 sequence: CASSIGAGNTYGYTF. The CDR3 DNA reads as TGTGCCAGTAGTATAGGGGCAGGGAATACCTATGGCTACACCTTC. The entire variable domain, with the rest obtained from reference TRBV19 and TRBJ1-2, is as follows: DGGITQSPKYLFRKEGQNVTLSCEQNLNHDAMYWYRQDPGQGLRLIYYSQIVNDFQKGDIAEGYSVSREKKESFPLTVTSAQKNPTAFYLCASSIGAGNTYGYTFGSGTRLTVV.